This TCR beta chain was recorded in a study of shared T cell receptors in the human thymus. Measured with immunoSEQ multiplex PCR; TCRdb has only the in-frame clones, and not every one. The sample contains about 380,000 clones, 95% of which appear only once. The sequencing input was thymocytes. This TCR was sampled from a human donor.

CDR3 residues: CASSLERTGGNTEAFF. The CDR3 region has the DNA TGTGCCAGCAGTCTGGAGAGGACAGGGGGTAACACTGAAGCTTTCTTT. The rearrangement uses TRBV27 and TRBJ1-1, with 10 bases fitting TRBD1. The CDR3 extends over 16 amino acids. J lost 2 bases, V lost 5 bases, and 8 bases had no gene match. Looked up from germline, CDR1 is MNHEY and CDR2 is SMNVEV (reference sequence).